These 6 T cell receptor beta chains share one sample of origin, sequenced in a study of cytomegalovirus exposure and HLA in healthy donors (dated by TCRdb to 2016 to 2017). The method was the immunoSEQ multiplex PCR assay. A mixture of 60 forward primers for TCR Vbeta segments and 13 reverse primers for TCR Jbeta segments was used in the multiplex PCR. TCRdb obtained this table from immuneACCESS and retained in-frame rearrangements with V and J assigned. These tables miss some clones; where compared with another copy, unresolved V genes account for less than half of the shortfall, and the remainder is unexplained. Across this sample there are 40,000 or so clones, with around 90% seen only once. About 8% of the sample belongs to the ten largest clones. Sequenced input: PBMCs. The source is a middle-aged woman in good health and CMV-seropositive.

The V gene is TRBV6-1, the J gene TRBJ1-3, with 7 nucleotides matching TRBD1. CDR1 MNHNS and CDR2 SASEGT come from the germline V gene. This CDR3 has 12 residues. The V and J ends lost 8 bases and 2 bases, in that order; junction bases with no gene match: 0. The CDR3 DNA sequence: TGTGCCAGCGGGACAGCTGGAAACACCATATATTTT. As protein: CASGTAGNTIYF.

This clone rates as medium-sized. This chain links TRBV5-4 with TRBJ2-3, with 7 bases aligning to TRBD2. The V segment lost 0 bases and the J segment 4 bases; nucleotides outside the gene matches: 11. There are 17 residues in the CDR3. Germline V lookup: CDR1 SGHNT, CDR2 YYREEE (reference sequence). Here the CDR3 reads CASSLARLAEPADTQYF. The CDR3 DNA reads as TGTGCCAGCAGCTTGGCCCGGCTAGCGGAGCCAGCAGATACGCAGTATTTT.

V gene TRBV5-4 combines with J gene TRBJ2-7, with 8 bases fitting TRBD1. This CDR3 has 15 residues. From germline, CDR1 is SGHNT and CDR2 YYREEE (reference sequence). Trimming cost V 3 bases and J 4 bases; bases outside gene matches: 9. CDR3 DNA sequence: TGTGCCAGCAGCTCGGTGACAGGGGCCCGGTACGAGCAGTACTTC. This codes for CASSSVTGARYEQYF.

The V gene is TRBV28, the J gene TRBJ1-6, with D possibly TRBD1 on 5 matching bases. V lost 6 bases to trimming and J lost 0 bases, with 15 bases between them. The germline gives CDR1 MDHEN, CDR2 SYDVKM. CDR3 length: 17 residues. The CDR3 sequence: CASSSTELSSYNSPLHF. The CDR3 bases are TGTGCCAGCAGCTCGACAGAACTAAGCTCCTATAATTCACCCCTCCACTTT.

The chain couples TRBV6-5 to TRBJ1-3, with TRBD1 matching over 7 bases. With V trimmed by 6 bases and J by 3 bases, 5 bases remained unmatched. The CDR3 extends over 14 amino acids. In germline, CDR1 is MNHEY, CDR2 SVGAGI. The CDR3 region is CASSRTGDGNTIYF. The CDR3 region has the DNA TGTGCCAGCAGCCGAACAGGGGATGGAAACACCATATATTTT.

This clone appeared a single time. The J gene is TRBJ1-1, the V gene TRBV6-5; 9 bases match TRBD1. CDR1 and CDR2 from the germline V gene are MNHEY and SVGAGI. J gave up 4 bases and V 7 bases, and 4 bases lay outside the gene matches. This CDR3 is 13 amino acids long. The CDR3 DNA sequence: TGTGCCAGCACCGGGACAGGGCGCACTGAAGCTTTCTTT. It is translated as CASTGTGRTEAFF.